Listed below are T cell receptor beta chains from one sample, sequenced in a study of OX40 agonist ivuxolimab in advanced cancers. TCRdb's copy holds only in-frame clones and misses some; the assay was immunoSEQ multiplex PCR. The sample has 25,000 to 30,000 clones, roughly 87% seen once. The sequences come from CD4+ or CD8+ T cells sorted from blood, collected in a trial of the OX40 agonist ivuxolimab. These receptors were obtained from an adult with an advanced solid tumor such as melanoma, head and neck, liver or kidney cancer. Each CDR3 is given with its conserved first and last residue. Fields, in order: V gene, clone size, J gene, D gene, CDR3 protein, CDR3 DNA. D genes are given only for firm matches. The size of a clone is reported for some rows only, either as once, few or many, or as a class for expanded clones.

V: TRBV27; size: -; J: TRBJ2-1; D: TRBD2; CDR3: CASSITSGTYNEQFF; DNA: TGTGCCAGCAGTATCACTAGCGGGACATACAATGAGCAGTTCTTC
V: TRBV4-1; size: -; J: TRBJ1-4; D: TRBD1; CDR3: CASSRFRGVDEKLFF; DNA: TGCGCCAGCAGCCGGTTCAGGGGGGTGGATGAAAAACTGTTTTTT
V: TRBV5-1; size: once; J: TRBJ2-3; D: -; CDR3: CASSRGEMYTDTQYF; DNA: TGCGCCAGCAGTCGGGGAGAAATGTACACAGATACGCAGTATTTT
V: TRBV5-6; size: -; J: TRBJ2-5; D: TRBD1; CDR3: CASSFFRDRGRETQYF; DNA: TGTGCCAGCAGCTTTTTCCGGGACAGGGGGCGCGAGACCCAGTACTTC
V: TRBV19; size: few; J: TRBJ2-3; D: -; CDR3: CASSMIRTSTDTQYF; DNA: TGTGCCAGTAGTATGATCCGGACTAGCACAGATACGCAGTATTTT
V: TRBV5-1; size: -; J: TRBJ1-1; D: TRBD1; CDR3: CASSLGTGGTEAFF; DNA: TGCGCCAGCAGCTTGGGGACAGGGGGCACTGAAGCTTTCTTT
V: TRBV11-2; size: -; J: TRBJ2-7; D: TRBD1; CDR3: CASSFEGDSYEQYF; DNA: TGTGCCAGCAGCTTCGAGGGGGACAGCTACGAGCAGTACTTC
V: TRBV27; size: -; J: TRBJ1-2; D: -; CDR3: CASSLGAEANYGYTF; DNA: TGTGCCAGCAGTTTAGGGGCAGAAGCTAACTATGGCTACACCTTC
V: TRBV7-2; size: -; J: TRBJ2-7; D: -; CDR3: CASSLEGSGGYEQYF; DNA: TGTGCCAGCAGCTTAGAAGGGTCGGGCGGGTACGAGCAGTACTTC
V: TRBV27; size: -; J: TRBJ2-3; D: -; CDR3: CASSPIDRGPDTQYF; DNA: TGTGCCAGCAGTCCCATCGATAGGGGACCAGATACGCAGTATTTT